Detailed here is one T cell receptor (beta chain). The target of this receptor is not known. No qualities accompany the bases; no much larger clone lies one base away. The sample belongs to a study of blood T cell repertoires in COVID-19 (dated by TCRdb to about 2020). Background for the entire study: Samples from collaborators originated in the United States, Italy and Spain and spanned both the acute and convalescent phases of COVID-19. The material from the prospective study consisted of cDNA or gDNA derived from T cells, B-cell-depleted T cells, or PBMCs. Subjects who had been exposed to COVID-19, were actively infected with it, or had recovered from it provided the deeply sampled blood TCRbeta repertoires that made up the dataset. The repertoires were made available in a free public database intended to serve as a resource for research on the immune response to SARS-CoV-2. Samples came from the ongoing ImmuneRACE study (first 160 participants) plus 1,254 subjects from 6 global collaborators. The sample metadata nearly always contained a de-identified subject ID, COVID-19 status, age in years and sex. Where available, HLA class I and class II types were taken from metadata supplied by the sample provider and were not determined by assay-based typing.

TCRbeta CDR3 regions were amplified from genomic DNA using the immunoSEQ Assay, a bias-controlled multiplex PCR. Concerning the study's data processing: The number of nucleated cells in each sample was estimated from the amplification of reference gene primers within the assay. To quantify the absolute abundance of each unique TCRbeta CDR3 rearrangement, sequence reads were collapsed and filtered. For each sample, productive Simpson clonality was calculated as the square root of Simpson's diversity index over productive rearrangements. TCRdb stores this immuneACCESS table with in-frame sequences only. Part of the clones is absent; in the studies checked, under half of the shortfall reflects unresolved V genes, and no reason is known for the rest. The D gene and trimming were derived from the DNA, and the V and J assignments and clone size from that table. The sample table shows approximately 140,000 clones, and around 82% are seen once. Jointly, the top ten make up roughly 15% of the sample.

Collaborating institutions collected whole blood in K2EDTA tubes following their own protocols. For TCRbeta analysis, collaborator samples were shipped as frozen whole blood, as isolated PBMCs, or as DNA extracted from either sample type. Broader findings and caveats from the paper: The amount of clinical and demographic metadata varied by source and participant and was provided uncurated.

CDR1 and CDR2, looked up from the germline V gene, are KGHSH and LQKENI. The CDR3 goes from the cysteine to the phenylalanine over 16 residues. Only CDR3 DNA is held: 48 bases, read in frame from base 1. The germline V and J ends show losses of 3 bases and 5 bases respectively, and no gene match explains 8 bases of the junction. The sequence is built from TRBV18 and TRBJ2-2, with 8 middle bases fitting TRBD1. The source material was peripheral blood. The sequence derives from a human donor with acute or convalescent COVID-19. The donor label of this sample is uncertain. The CDR3 has the sequence CASSPPGTGRTGELFF. Read as DNA, the sequence is TGTGCCAGCTCACCCCCCGGGACAGGACGAACCGGGGAGCTGTTTTTT.